The entry below describes one TCR beta chain. The antigen it recognizes is unknown. Per-base qualities were not stored, and no clone one base away is much larger. The trial excluded patients who had a history of autoimmune disease or were on systemic immunosuppression. Peripheral blood for TCR sequencing was collected from all dose cohorts at baseline, on cycle 4 day 1, and on cycle 7 day 1. Samples were obtained from an open-label, multicenter, first-in-human phase I dose-escalation trial of ivuxolimab. Adults with locally advanced or metastatic melanoma, renal cell, hepatocellular, or head and neck squamous cell carcinoma were enrolled in the trial. Before TCR sequencing, CD4+ T cells and CD8+ T cells were sorted from peripheral blood as separate populations. This entry is derived from a study of OX40 agonist ivuxolimab in advanced cancers. For the wider study: Ivuxolimab was a fully human IgG2 agonistic monoclonal antibody targeting the costimulatory receptor OX40 (CD134). The monotherapy dose-escalation portion (N ≈ 52 patients) of the phase I ivuxolimab trial is reported in the paper. Of the approximately 53 patients in dose escalation, some 19 had hepatocellular carcinoma, some 15 had melanoma, 9 had renal cell carcinoma and 9 had head and neck cancer. Prior anti-PD-1, anti-PD-L1 or anti-CTLA-4 therapy was permitted, and checkpoint inhibitors had been received by 30% to 40% of dose-escalation patients. Partial responses occurred in three dose-escalation patients: two with cutaneous melanoma and one with hepatocellular carcinoma. A male proportion of around 83% and a mean age of approximately 61 years, ranging from about 20 to 80, were recorded for the dose-escalation cohort. Intravenous ivuxolimab was administered to patients every 2 weeks at six dose levels: 0.01, 0.1, 0.3, 1.5, 3 and 10 mg/kg. Peripheral TCRbeta sequencing was intended to test whether TCR sequence diversity was altered and clonal T-cell expansion was caused by ivuxolimab. Study-level results and caveats: In partial responders in the 0.1-3.0 mg/kg groups, normalized peripheral clonal expansion was found to be among the lowest, especially among CD8+ T cells. Low levels of normalized T-cell clonal expansion were also seen in some nonresponding patients. Clonal expansion of both CD4+ and CD8+ blood T cells was observed from baseline to week 6 at doses 0.1 to 3.0 mg/kg. On average, CD8+ T cells showed more expanded clones than CD4+ T cells after ivuxolimab. Antigen specificity was not determined for the clonally expanded peripheral T cells.

For sequencing of the TCRbeta CDR3 region, genomic DNA was extracted from the sorted cells. The immunoSEQ Assay was used for sequencing of TCRbeta CDR3 regions. TCRdb stores this immuneACCESS table with in-frame sequences only. Part of the clones is absent; in the studies checked, under half of the shortfall reflects unresolved V genes, and no reason is known for the rest. Here the sample has tens of thousands of clones; 70% to 90% occur a single time. The leading ten clones occupy approximately 0.33% of the sample. The V and J ends are trimmed by 8 bases and 1 base, leaving 2 bases between them. In the germline V gene, CDR1 corresponds to MNHEY and CDR2 to SVGAGI. The CDR3, from cysteine to phenylalanine, totals 11 residues. Only CDR3 DNA remains: 33 bases, in frame from the first base.

The specimen comprised CD4+ or CD8+ T cells sorted from blood, sampled in a trial of the OX40 agonist ivuxolimab. The rearrangement combines TRBV6-5 with TRBJ2-2; no confident D gene assignment can be made. The origin of this receptor is an adult with an advanced solid tumor such as melanoma, head and neck, liver or kidney cancer. The nucleotide sequence is given as TGTGCCAGCGGGAACACCGGGGAGCTGTTTTTT. It encodes CASGNTGELFF.